A selection of T cell receptor beta chains follows, all from one sample in a study of blood T cell repertoires in COVID-19. Assay used: immunoSEQ multiplex PCR; TCRdb lists only in-frame clones, some missing. The sample lists about 200,000 clones; 80% to 90% were seen once. Material: peripheral blood. The receptors here all came from a woman aged 80 or over with acute or convalescent COVID-19. Each CDR3 is given with its conserved first and last residue.

TRBV5-8 | CASSLPRTGNTIYF
TRBV19 | CASKSREGEQYF
TRBV18 | CASSPGQNEQFF
TRBV5-5 | CASSLGIAGEGDTQYF
TRBV28 | CASSFRMNTEAFF
TRBV27 | CASARTGTYEQYF
TRBV25-1 | CASSRTGKNTEAFF
TRBV7-2 | CASSLGRPTEAFF
TRBV6-5 | CASLLSSYNEQFF
TRBV2 | CASSERGNSYNEQFF
TRBV30 | CAWSPLRGSQTGVNTEAFF
TRBV2 | CASSSPRDRATYEQYF
TRBV3-1/TRBV3-2 | CASASSRTGLTDTQYF
TRBV5-6 | CASSLRGTSYNEQFF
TRBV9 | CASSSRRGGETQYF
TRBV6-6 | CASREGGKDGYTF
TRBV28 | CASSVLGQGAEAFF
TRBV4-3 | CASSQVTGGGYGYTF
TRBV5-3 | CARTTWGRVSTDTQYF
TRBV2 | CASSGTSPSDTQYF
TRBV7-2 | CASSTRGSSYNSPLHF
TRBV12-3/TRBV12-4 | CASRQGEVGYTF
TRBV30 | CAWNQNYNSPLHF
TRBV5-1 | CASSRQVSTDTQYF
TRBV10-3 | CAISEGTDEKLFF
TRBV5-4 | CASSSQTSGSEQYF
TRBV3-1/TRBV3-2 | CASSFQPGEQYF
TRBV5-5 | CASWQGAEYEAFF
TRBV6-2/TRBV6-3 | CASRYTGRQQYEQYF
TRBV6-6 | CASSPGQGSGEKLFF
TRBV5-5 | CASSLRLAGYEQYF
TRBV7-3 | CASSPRLRQGLAEAFF
TRBV6-5 | CASSSWGQGLSGYTF
TRBV28 | CASSLRTTFYEQYF
TRBV6-2/TRBV6-3 | CASSYQGPSGQPQHF
TRBV5-1 | CASSLALASTGEKLFF
TRBV28 | CASSSPAGGPYNEQFF
TRBV28 | CASRRGEGYTF
TRBV5-5 | CASTDETGTGGLTDTQYF
TRBV27 | CASSLVGKFGQQINEQFF
TRBV19 | CASSEGVNYGYTF
TRBV3-1/TRBV3-2 | CASSQDWFGTSTYEQYF
TRBV29-1 | CSVDGQGESYEQYF
TRBV4-3 | CASSRQIMTSGKPGELFF
TRBV28 | CASSLEGGIGETQYF
TRBV5-1 | CASRDSQETQYF
TRBV27 | CASSPGGWVSYNEQFF
TRBV9 | CASSVDYNQPQHF